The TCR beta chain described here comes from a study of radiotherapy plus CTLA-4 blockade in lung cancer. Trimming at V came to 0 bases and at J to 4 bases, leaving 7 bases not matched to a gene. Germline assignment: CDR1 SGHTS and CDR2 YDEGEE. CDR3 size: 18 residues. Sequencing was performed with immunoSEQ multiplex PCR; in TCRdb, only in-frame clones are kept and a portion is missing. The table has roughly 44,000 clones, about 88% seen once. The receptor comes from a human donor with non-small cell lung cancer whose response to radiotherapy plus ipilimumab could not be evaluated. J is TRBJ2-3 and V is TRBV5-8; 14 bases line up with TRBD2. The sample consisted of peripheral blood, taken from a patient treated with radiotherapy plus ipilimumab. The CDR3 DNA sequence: TGTGCCAGCAGCTTGGGACTAGCGGGGGGGCGCCTCCCAGATACGCAGTATTTT. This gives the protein CASSLGLAGGRLPDTQYF.